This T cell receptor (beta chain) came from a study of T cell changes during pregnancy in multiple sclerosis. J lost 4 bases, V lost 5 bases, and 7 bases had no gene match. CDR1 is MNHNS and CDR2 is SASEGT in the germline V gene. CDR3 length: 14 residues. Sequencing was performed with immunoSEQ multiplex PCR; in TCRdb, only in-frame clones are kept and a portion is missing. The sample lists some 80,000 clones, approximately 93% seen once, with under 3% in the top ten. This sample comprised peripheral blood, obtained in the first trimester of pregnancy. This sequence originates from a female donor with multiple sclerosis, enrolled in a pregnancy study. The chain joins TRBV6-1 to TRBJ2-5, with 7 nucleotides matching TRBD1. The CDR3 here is CASSPRGIGETQYF. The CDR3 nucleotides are TGTGCCAGCAGTCCCAGGGGGATTGGAGAGACCCAGTACTTC.